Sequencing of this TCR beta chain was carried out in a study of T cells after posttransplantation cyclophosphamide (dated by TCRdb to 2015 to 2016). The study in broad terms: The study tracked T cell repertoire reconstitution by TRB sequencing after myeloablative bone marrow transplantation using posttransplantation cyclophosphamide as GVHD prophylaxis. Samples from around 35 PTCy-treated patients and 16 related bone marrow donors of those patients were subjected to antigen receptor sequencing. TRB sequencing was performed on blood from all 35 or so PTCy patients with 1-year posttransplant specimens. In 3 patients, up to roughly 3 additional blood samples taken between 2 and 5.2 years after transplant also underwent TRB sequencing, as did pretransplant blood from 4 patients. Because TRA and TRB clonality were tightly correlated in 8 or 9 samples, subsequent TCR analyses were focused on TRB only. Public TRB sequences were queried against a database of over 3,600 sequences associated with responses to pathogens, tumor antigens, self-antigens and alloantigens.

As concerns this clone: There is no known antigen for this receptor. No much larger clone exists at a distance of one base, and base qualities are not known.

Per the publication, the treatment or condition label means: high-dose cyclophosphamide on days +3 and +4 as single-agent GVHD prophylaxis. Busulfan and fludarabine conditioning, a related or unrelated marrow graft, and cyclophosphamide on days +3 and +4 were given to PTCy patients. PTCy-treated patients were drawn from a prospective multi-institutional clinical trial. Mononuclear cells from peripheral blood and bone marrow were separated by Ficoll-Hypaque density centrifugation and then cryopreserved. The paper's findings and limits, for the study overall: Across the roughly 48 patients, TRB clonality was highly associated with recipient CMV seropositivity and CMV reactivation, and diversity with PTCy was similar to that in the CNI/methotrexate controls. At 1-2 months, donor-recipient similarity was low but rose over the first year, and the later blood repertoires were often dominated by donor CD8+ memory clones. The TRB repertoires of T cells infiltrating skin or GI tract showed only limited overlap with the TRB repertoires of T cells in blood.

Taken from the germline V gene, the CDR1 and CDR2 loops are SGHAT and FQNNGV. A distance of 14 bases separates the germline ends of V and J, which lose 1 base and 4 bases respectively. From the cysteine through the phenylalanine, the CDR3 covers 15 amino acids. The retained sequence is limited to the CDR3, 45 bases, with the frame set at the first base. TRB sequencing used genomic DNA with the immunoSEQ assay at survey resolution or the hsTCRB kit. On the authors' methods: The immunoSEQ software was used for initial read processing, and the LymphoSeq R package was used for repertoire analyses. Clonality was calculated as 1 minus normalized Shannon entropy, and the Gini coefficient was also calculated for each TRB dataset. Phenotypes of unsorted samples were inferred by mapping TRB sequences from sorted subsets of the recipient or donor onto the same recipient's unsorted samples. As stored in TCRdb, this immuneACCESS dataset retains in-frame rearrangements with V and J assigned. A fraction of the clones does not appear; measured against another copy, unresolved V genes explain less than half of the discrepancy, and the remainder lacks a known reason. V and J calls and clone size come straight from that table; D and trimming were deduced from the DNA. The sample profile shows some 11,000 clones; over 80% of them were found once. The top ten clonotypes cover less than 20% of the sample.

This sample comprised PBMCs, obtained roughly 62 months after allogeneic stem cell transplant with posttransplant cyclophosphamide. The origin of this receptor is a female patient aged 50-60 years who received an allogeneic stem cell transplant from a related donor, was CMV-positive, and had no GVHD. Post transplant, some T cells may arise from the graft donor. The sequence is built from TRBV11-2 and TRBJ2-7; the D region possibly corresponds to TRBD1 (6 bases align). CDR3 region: CASSLVTGQNYEQYF. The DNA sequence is TGTGCCAGCAGCTTAGTTACCGGACAGAATTACGAGCAGTACTTC.